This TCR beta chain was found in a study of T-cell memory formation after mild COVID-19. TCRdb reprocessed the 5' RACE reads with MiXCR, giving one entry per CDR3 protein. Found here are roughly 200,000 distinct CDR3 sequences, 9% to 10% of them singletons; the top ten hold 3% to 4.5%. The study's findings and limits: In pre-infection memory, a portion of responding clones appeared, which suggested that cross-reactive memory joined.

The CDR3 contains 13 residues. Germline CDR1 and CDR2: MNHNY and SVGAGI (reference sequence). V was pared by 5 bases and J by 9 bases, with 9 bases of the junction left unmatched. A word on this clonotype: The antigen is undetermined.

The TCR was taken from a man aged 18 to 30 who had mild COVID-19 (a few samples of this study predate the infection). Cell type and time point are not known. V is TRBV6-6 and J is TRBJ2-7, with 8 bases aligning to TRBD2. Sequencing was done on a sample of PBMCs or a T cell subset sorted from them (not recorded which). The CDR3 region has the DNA TGTGCCAGCAGTATTTACCCCGGGGGGGGGCAGTACGTC. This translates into CASSIYPGGGQYV.